The sequence of this T cell receptor beta chain was determined in a study of control samples from healthy donors and cancer patients (dated by TCRdb to 2018 to 2021). The junction shows trimming of 6 bases on V and 0 bases on J, and the gene matches do not reach 5 bases of it. The germline V gene gives CDR1 as MNHEY and CDR2 as SVGAGI. The CDR3 sequence holds 14 residues, the cysteine and phenylalanine included. Kept here is only the CDR3 DNA, which spans 42 bases and is read in frame from base 1. In the case of this clone: It lacks a known antigen. No qualities accompany the bases; no much larger clone lies one base away.

The library was produced with the immunoSEQ multiplex PCR assay. What TCRdb holds here is the immuneACCESS table cut down to in-frame rearrangements. Part of the clones is not present; checked against another copy, under half of the missing clones reflect an unresolved V gene, and the others are unexplained. This sample gives approximately 140,000 clones in total; around 94% of them show up just once. Approximately 14% of the sample comes from the top ten. Input material: blood. The receptor was isolated from a man aged 35 to 55 in good health. Here the chain combines TRBV6-5 and TRBJ2-7, and 7 junctional nucleotides match TRBD1. The DNA sequence is given as TGTGCCAGCAGATGGACAGGCGGCTCCTACGAGCAGTACTTC. This translates into CASRWTGGSYEQYF.